These 20 T cell receptor beta chains were sequenced from one sample in a study of blood T cell repertoires in COVID-19. Sequencing was performed with immunoSEQ multiplex PCR; in TCRdb, only in-frame clones are kept and a portion is missing. The table lists 55,000 or so clones, approximately 89% of them singletons. Material for sequencing was peripheral blood. The receptors shown here come from a man aged 55 to 70 with active or convalescent COVID-19.

This clone is a singleton in its sample. This chain uses TRBV6-1 with TRBJ2-3; D is undetermined. CDR1 is MNHNS and CDR2 is SASEGT in the germline V gene. The CDR3 contains 11 residues. Trimming removed 3 bases at V and 5 bases at J, with 3 bases between. The CDR3: CASSERDTQYF. Written as DNA, the CDR3 is TGTGCCAGCAGTGAGAGAGATACGCAGTATTTT.

V is TRBV21-1 and J is TRBJ2-1; TRBD1 reflects the table's D call only, with no check against the DNA. TRBV21-1 is a documented pseudogene. The CDR3 runs 18 residues. DNA of the CDR3: TGTGCCAGCAGCTCGAGATTACAGGGGGCGCGGACCTACAATGAGCAGTTCTTC. Its protein is CASSSRLQGARTYNEQFF.

The genes are TRBV24-1 and TRBJ1-5; D is unclear. V was trimmed by 0 bases and J by 9 bases, leaving 8 bases between them. This CDR3 comprises 13 residues. From germline, CDR1 is KGHDR and CDR2 SFDVKD. DNA of the CDR3: TGTGCCACCAGTGATTTGTCCGGAGCGCCCCAGCATTTT. Translation gives CATSDLSGAPQHF.

The CDR3 DNA follows: TGTGCCAGCAGTTACTCGTTAAAGGGGCCCGGTTTCGCCTACGAGCAGTACTTC. It specifies CASSYSLKGPGFAYEQYF. The J gene is TRBJ2-7, the V gene TRBV6-2 or TRBV6-3, with a tentative D call TRBD1 (5 bases). The germline CDR1 and CDR2 sequences are MNHEY and SVGEGT. Trimming took 0 bases from V and 2 from J, leaving 20 bases between them. This CDR3 has 18 amino acids.

J is TRBJ2-1 and V is TRBV12-5; 8 nucleotides agree with TRBD1. The V segment lost 6 bases and the J segment 13 bases; nucleotides outside the gene matches: 17. The CDR3 runs to 15 residues. From germline, CDR1 is LGHNT and CDR2 FRNRAP. CDR3 DNA sequence: TGTGCTAGTGGCCGCGGACAGGGACCCAATTCCGAACAGTTCTTC. Translated: CASGRGQGPNSEQFF.

The chain joins TRBV12-3 or TRBV12-4 to TRBJ2-7, with D unresolved. This CDR3 region has 12 residues. Trimming removed 3 bases at V and 6 bases at J, with 9 bases between. The CDR3 region is CASSFLRGEQYF. The CDR3, as DNA: TGTGCCAGCAGTTTCCTTAGAGGCGAGCAGTACTTC.

The chain carries TRBV7-2 and TRBJ1-1, with D tentatively TRBD1 (6 bases). V gave up 5 bases and J gave up 2 bases, with 9 bases separating them. This CDR3 has 13 residues. Germline CDR1 reads SGHTA; CDR2 reads FQGNSA. The CDR3 region has the DNA TGTGCCAGCAGCAACAGGGCTAACACTGAAGCTTTCTTT. It specifies CASSNRANTEAFF.

The V gene is TRBV10-3, the J gene TRBJ2-7; 7 positions agree with TRBD1. With 6 bases clipped from V and 6 bases from J, the junction kept 11 bases outside the gene matches. The CDR3 is 14 amino acids. Germline CDR1 reads ENHRY; CDR2 reads SYGVKD. CDR3 nucleotides: TGTGCCATCAGACAATTACAGGGGCTCGGCGAGCAGTACTTC. This gives the protein CAIRQLQGLGEQYF.

CDR3 sequence (DNA): TGCGCCAGCAGCCCCGACAGCTTCCAAGAGACCCAGTACTTC. Its protein product is CASSPDSFQETQYF. The chain uses TRBV5-1 and TRBJ2-5; D possibly corresponds to TRBD1 (5 bases). V lost 4 bases to trimming and J lost 1 base, with 11 bases between them. The germline V gene encodes CDR1 SGHRS and CDR2 YFSETQ. This CDR3 has 14 amino acids.

This rearrangement joins TRBV2 to TRBJ1-5; 8 nucleotides align to TRBD1. The junction had 8 bases not matched to a gene; V was cut back by 10 bases and J by 3 bases. CDR1 and CDR2 from the germline V gene are SNHLY and FYNNEI. CDR3 size: 14 residues. As DNA, the CDR3 is TGTGCCACTCATACGACAGGGGCCAATCAGCCCCAGCATTTT. Translation gives CATHTTGANQPQHF. Together with reference TRBV2 and TRBJ1-5, the CDR3 gives the full variable domain: EPEVTQTPSHQVTQMGQEVILRCVPISNHLYFYWYRQILGQKVEFLVSFYNNEISEKSEIFDDQFSVERPDGSNFTLKIRSTKLEDSAMYFCATHTTGANQPQHFGDGTRLSIL.

The chain uses TRBV7-2 and TRBJ2-5; 10 bases fit TRBD2. The CDR3 has 16 amino acids. The trim removed 1 base at V and 4 bases at J, leaving 6 bases unmatched. Germline V gene lookup returns CDR1 SGHTA and CDR2 FQGNSA. The CDR3 bases are TGTGCCAGCAGCTTAGTCCTAGCGGGGGCGGGAGAGACCCAGTACTTC. This translates into CASSLVLAGAGETQYF.

This clone was seen a single time. J is TRBJ2-6 and V is TRBV29-1, with a weak D call TRBD1 (6 bases). Germline V gene sequence: CDR1 SQVTM, CDR2 ANQGSEA. V lost 7 bases and J lost 0, with 16 bases in between. This CDR3 has 16 amino acids. CDR3: CSAPGQPGSGANVLTF. The CDR3 nucleotides read TGCAGCGCCCCCGGACAGCCCGGCTCTGGGGCCAACGTCCTGACTTTC.

The V and J genes are TRBV5-1 and TRBJ2-1; 7 bases fit TRBD2. V gave up 0 bases and J gave up 3 bases; unmatched junction bases: 3. The CDR3 covers 15 residues. Germline V CDR1 and CDR2: SGHRS, YFSETQ. The CDR3 DNA sequence: TGCGCCAGCAGCTTGGCCGGGACTAACTACAATGAGCAGTTCTTC. This translates into CASSLAGTNYNEQFF. Full variable domain (remainder filled in from reference TRBV5-1 and TRBJ2-1): KAGVTQTPRYLIKTRGQQVTLSCSPISGHRSVSWYQQTPGQGLQFLFEYFSETQRNKGNFPGRFSGRQFSNSRSEMNVSTLELGDSALYLCASSLAGTNYNEQFFGPGTRLTVL.

The chain combines TRBV28 with TRBJ1-6; 7 bases align to TRBD1. Germline values: CDR1 MDHEN, CDR2 SYDVKM. The CDR3 loop spans 14 amino acids. V trimming: 1 base; J trimming: 8 bases; junction bases outside the gene matches: 2. The DNA for the CDR3 is TGTGCCAGCAGTTTATTAGGGGGCTATTCACCCCTCCACTTT. It yields the protein CASSLLGGYSPLHF. Supplemented by reference TRBV28 and TRBJ1-6, the full variable domain reads DVKVTQSSRYLVKRTGEKVFLECVQDMDHENMFWYRQDPGLGLRLIYFSYDVKMKEKGDIPEGYSVSREKKERFSLILESASTNQTSMYLCASSLLGGYSPLHFGNGTRLTVT.

The chain has TRBV4-1 and TRBJ2-7; no clear D. Trimming removed 0 bases at V and 9 bases at J, with 15 bases between. Germline V gives CDR1 MGHRA, CDR2 YSYEKL. The CDR3 contains 14 residues. The DNA of the CDR3 is TGCGCCAGCAGCCAAGATCAGGCCCGCTCTGGGCAGTACTTC. Protein: CASSQDQARSGQYF.

This clone was seen just once. The J gene is TRBJ1-2, the V gene TRBV21-1; TRBD1, as called in the table, went unchecked against the DNA. TRBV21-1 is a documented pseudogene. The CDR3 is 14 residues long. This CDR3 reads CASSTRQGRYGYTF. The DNA of the CDR3 is TGTGCCAGCAGCACCAGACAGGGAAGGTATGGCTACACCTTC.

The V and J genes are TRBV6-4 and TRBJ1-1; D is unclear. Germline V gene data show CDR1 as MRHNA and CDR2 as SNTAGT. Trimming removed 6 bases from V and 2 bases from J, with 10 bases in between. This CDR3 is built from 13 residues. CDR3: CASREFGNTEAFF. The CDR3, as DNA: TGTGCCAGCAGGGAGTTTGGCAACACTGAAGCTTTCTTT.

The rearrangement uses TRBV6-5 and TRBJ2-5, with a weak D call TRBD2 (7 bases). V shed 2 bases and J shed 4 bases, with 17 bases lying between them. The germline gives CDR1 MNHEY, CDR2 SVGAGI. This CDR3 spans 16 amino acids. Here the CDR3 DNA reads TGTGCCAGCAGTTACACCCCTCAGAGGGGGGGAGAGACCCAGTACTTC. It codes for CASSYTPQRGGETQYF.

This clone was seen a few times. The chain links TRBV9 to TRBJ1-6, with 8 nucleotides matching TRBD1. The V and J ends lost 0 bases and 9 bases, in that order; junction bases with no gene match: 5. The germline V gene has CDR1 SGDLS and CDR2 YYNGEE. The CDR3 loop spans 15 amino acids. Here the CDR3 reads CASSVGDRGSSPLHF. The CDR3 bases are TGTGCCAGCAGCGTAGGAGACAGGGGAAGTTCACCCCTCCACTTT.

The V and J genes are TRBV27 and TRBJ2-3; D might be TRBD2 (6 bases). Germline V gene lookup returns CDR1 MNHEY and CDR2 SMNVEV (reference sequence). The CDR3 length is 11 residues. With 8 bases removed from V and 8 bases from J, the gap between germline ends came to 11 bases. The chain's CDR3 is CASANGGTQYF. CDR3 DNA sequence: TGTGCCAGCGCGAACGGGGGTACGCAGTATTTT.